These T cell receptor beta chains were read from a single sample in a study of cytomegalovirus exposure and HLA in healthy donors. Only in-frame clones appear in the TCRdb table, and some are missing; sequencing was by immunoSEQ multiplex PCR. Recorded here are fewer than 60,000 clones; the top ten clones represent 12%. The sample was PBMCs. The receptors derive from a woman aged 30 to 39 in good health and CMV-seropositive. Each CDR3 is given with its conserved first and last residue. D genes are given only for firm matches.

v_call: TRBV28; d_call: NA; j_call: TRBJ1-5; cdr3_aa: CASSPGTRAEPQHF; cdr3_nt: TGTGCCAGCAGCCCCGGGACTCGGGCCGAGCCCCAGCATTTT
v_call: TRBV4-1; d_call: NA; j_call: TRBJ2-3; cdr3_aa: CASSQLYGTDTQYF; cdr3_nt: TGCGCCAGCAGCCAACTATACGGCACAGATACGCAGTATTTT
v_call: TRBV5-1; d_call: TRBD1; j_call: TRBJ2-6; cdr3_aa: CASSRVGQGFSSGANVLTF; cdr3_nt: TGCGCCAGCAGCCGAGTTGGACAGGGGTTCTCCTCTGGGGCCAACGTCCTGACTTTC
v_call: TRBV27; d_call: TRBD2; j_call: TRBJ2-1; cdr3_aa: CASSYRYRLASGHYNEQFF; cdr3_nt: TGTGCCAGCAGTTATAGGTACCGTTTAGCTAGCGGACATTACAATGAGCAGTTCTTC
v_call: TRBV6-6; d_call: NA; j_call: TRBJ1-1; cdr3_aa: CASSMNTEAFF; cdr3_nt: TGTGCCAGCAGCATGAACACTGAAGCTTTCTTT
v_call: TRBV6-5; d_call: NA; j_call: TRBJ1-1; cdr3_aa: CASSRGQTTEAFF; cdr3_nt: TGTGCCAGCAGTCGAGGACAAACCACTGAAGCTTTCTTT
v_call: TRBV6-5; d_call: NA; j_call: TRBJ2-7; cdr3_aa: CASSYRTGTYEQYF; cdr3_nt: TGTGCCAGCAGTTACCGGACGGGGACCTACGAGCAGTACTTC
v_call: TRBV4-2; d_call: NA; j_call: TRBJ2-7; cdr3_aa: CASRVSTTAYEQYF; cdr3_nt: TGTGCCAGCAGAGTGTCCACTACGGCCTACGAGCAGTACTTC
v_call: TRBV6-5; d_call: NA; j_call: TRBJ1-3; cdr3_aa: CASSSAGVLSGNTIYF; cdr3_nt: TGTGCCAGCAGTTCCGCAGGGGTCCTCTCTGGAAACACCATATATTTT
v_call: TRBV2; d_call: TRBD2; j_call: TRBJ2-3; cdr3_aa: CASSEGTGGGAVDTQYF; cdr3_nt: TGTGCCAGCAGTGAAGGCACTGGCGGGGGGGCGGTAGATACGCAGTATTTT
v_call: TRBV9; d_call: TRBD2; j_call: TRBJ2-7; cdr3_aa: CASSASGGGGRVYF; cdr3_nt: TGTGCCAGCAGCGCTTCGGGGGGGGGCGGACGGGTCTACTTC
v_call: TRBV11-1; d_call: TRBD1; j_call: TRBJ1-2; cdr3_aa: CASSLGPQGARYGYTF; cdr3_nt: TGTGCCAGCAGCTTAGGACCACAGGGGGCGCGGTATGGCTACACCTTC
v_call: TRBV6-5; d_call: NA; j_call: TRBJ1-2; cdr3_aa: CASTSYGIGYTF; cdr3_nt: TGTGCCAGCACGTCCTACGGGATCGGCTACACCTTC
v_call: TRBV11-3; d_call: TRBD1; j_call: TRBJ2-7; cdr3_aa: CASRRDSAYEQYF; cdr3_nt: TGTGCCAGCAGACGGGACAGCGCCTACGAGCAGTACTTC
v_call: TRBV29-1; d_call: NA; j_call: TRBJ2-1; cdr3_aa: CSHLGGNEQFF; cdr3_nt: TGCAGTCACTTAGGGGGCAATGAGCAGTTCTTC